This T cell receptor beta chain was captured in a study of blood T cell repertoires in COVID-19. Germline-derived CDR1 and CDR2 are SGHRS and YFSETQ. Trimming removed 0 bases from V and 2 bases from J, with 12 bases in between. This CDR3 has 15 residues. Sequencing used immunoSEQ multiplex PCR; TCRdb keeps in-frame clones, though not all of them. The sample includes 340,000 or so clones, more than 70% of them seen just once. The chain combines TRBV5-1 with TRBJ2-7, with D possibly matching TRBD1 (5 bases). The sample was peripheral blood. The receptor comes from a young man with active or convalescent COVID-19. The CDR3 spells CASSLASTVTYEQYF. DNA of the CDR3: TGCGCCAGCAGCTTGGCCTCGACAGTCACCTACGAGCAGTACTTC.